Presented here are 26 T cell receptor beta chains from one specimen sequenced in a study of cytomegalovirus exposure and HLA in healthy donors. PCR primers comprised 60 Vbeta and 13 Jbeta primers. Sequenced by immunoSEQ multiplex PCR; TCRdb stores in-frame clones only, minus some. The data contain 120,000 to 150,000 clones, roughly three fifths of them singletons. The sequenced sample was PBMCs. These receptors came from a male donor in good health and CMV-seronegative.

The chain combines TRBV10-2 with TRBJ2-3; D might be TRBD1 (6 bases). Trimming pared 3 bases from V and 2 bases from J, leaving 12 bases between. Germline assignment: CDR1 WSHSY and CDR2 SAAADI. The CDR3 length is 15 residues. CDR3 sequence: CASSEVQGTTDTQYF. The CDR3 coding sequence is TGCGCCAGCAGTGAAGTTCAGGGGACCACAGATACGCAGTATTTT.

The CDR3 reads CASSGGEITGELFF. CDR3 nucleotide sequence: TGCGCCAGCAGCGGAGGAGAGATCACCGGGGAGCTGTTTTTT. V is TRBV4-1 and J is TRBJ2-2, with D possibly matching TRBD2 (5 bases). From germline, CDR1 is MGHRA and CDR2 YSYEKL. V shed 5 bases and J shed 4 bases, with 11 bases lying between them. The CDR3 is 14 amino acids.

The rearrangement joins TRBV6-6 to TRBJ1-5, with D perhaps TRBD1 (6 bases). CDR1 is MNHNY and CDR2 is SVGAGI in the germline V gene (reference sequence). The CDR3 length is 15 residues. V lost 5 bases and J lost 2, with 13 bases in between. CDR3 in amino acids: CASSKDRRGNQPQHF. The DNA of the CDR3 is TGTGCCAGCAGTAAAGACAGGCGGGGCAATCAGCCCCAGCATTTT.

Here the CDR3 reads CASSRTDRGQAYGYTF. CDR3 in DNA: TGTGCCAGCAGTAGAACGGACCGGGGACAGGCCTATGGCTACACCTTC. The chain carries TRBV6-6 and TRBJ1-2; 8 positions match TRBD1. Germline V CDR1 and CDR2: MNHNY, SVGAGI (reference sequence). The CDR3 spans 16 residues. V shed 5 bases, J shed 4 bases, and the junction held 12 bases outside the gene matches.

The chain joins TRBV10-3 to TRBJ2-5; 8 nucleotides agree with TRBD2. The germline CDR1 and CDR2 sequences are ENHRY and SYGVKD. The V segment lost 5 bases and the J segment 2 bases; nucleotides outside the gene matches: 4. The CDR3 spans 14 residues. The CDR3 DNA reads as TGTGCCATCAGTCTCGGGAGGGGACAAGAGACCCAGTACTTC. Protein product: CAISLGRGQETQYF.

The CDR3 sequence is CASSSGQGTYEQYF. CDR3 in DNA: TGTGCCAGCAGTAGCGGACAGGGAACCTACGAGCAGTACTTC. The chain couples TRBV6-5 to TRBJ2-7; 8 bases line up with TRBD1. The CDR3 runs to 14 residues. The V segment lost 5 bases and the J segment 2 bases; nucleotides outside the gene matches: 5. CDR1 and CDR2 (germline): MNHEY, SVGAGI.

This chain joins TRBV11-1 and TRBJ2-5; a possible D gene is TRBD1 (5 bases). Per the germline V gene, CDR1 is SGHAT and CDR2 is FQDESV (reference sequence). The V end lost 8 bases, the J end lost 4 bases, and 5 bases lay between the germline ends. The CDR3 sequence is 10 residues long. CDR3 DNA sequence: TGTGCCAGCGGGGCAGAGACCCAGTACTTC. Its translation is CASGAETQYF.

The chain is built from TRBV7-9 and TRBJ1-6; a possible D gene is TRBD1 (6 bases). V lost 5 bases, J lost 6 bases, and 17 bases lay in between. Germline V gene lookup returns CDR1 SEHNR and CDR2 FQNEAQ (reference sequence). CDR3 length equals 16 residues. The CDR3, as DNA: TGTGCCAGCAGCCCCGCACGGGGGGCAGGTAATTCACCCCTCCACTTT. This codes for CASSPARGAGNSPLHF.

This clone was observed a handful of times. CDR3 protein: CAWTSLRGAGETQYF. The CDR3 DNA is TGTGCCTGGACATCCCTTCGTGGGGCCGGGGAGACCCAGTACTTC. V gene TRBV30 combines with J gene TRBJ2-5; D is possibly TRBD1 (5 bases). Looked up from germline, CDR1 is GTSNPN and CDR2 is SVGIG (reference sequence). Trimming removed 4 bases from V and 5 bases from J, with 20 bases in between. The CDR3 is 15 amino acids.

This clone has more than one count but fewer than ten. This rearrangement joins TRBV5-4 to TRBJ1-1; 10 bases map to TRBD1. The CDR3 is 15 residues long. Germline trimming cut 3 bases from V and 4 bases from J; bases unmatched to any gene: 6. The V gene's germline CDR1 is SGHNT and CDR2 YYREEE (reference sequence). The CDR3 nucleotides are TGTGCCAGCAGCTCGGGGACAGGGGCGGTCACTGAAGCTTTCTTT. Its translation is CASSSGTGAVTEAFF. The full variable domain, with the rest looked up from reference TRBV5-4 and TRBJ1-1, is ETGVTQSPTHLIKTRGQQVTLRCSSQSGHNTVSWYQQALGQGPQFIFQYYREEENGRGNFPPRFSGLQFPNYSSELNVNALELDDSALYLCASSSGTGAVTEAFFGQGTRLTVV.

There are a few counts of this clone. This rearrangement joins TRBV19 to TRBJ1-1, with TRBD1 identical over 7 bases. This CDR3 comprises 13 residues. Germline V gene lookup returns CDR1 LNHDA and CDR2 SQIVND (reference sequence). After removal of 4 bases from V and 3 bases from J, the junction contained 2 bases not matched to a gene. For the CDR3, the DNA is TGTGCCAGTAGTAGGGACAGAGACACTGAAGCTTTCTTT. Residues: CASSRDRDTEAFF. The whole variable domain, remainder taken from reference TRBV19 and TRBJ1-1, is DGGITQSPKYLFRKEGQNVTLSCEQNLNHDAMYWYRQDPGQGLRLIYYSQIVNDFQKGDIAEGYSVSREKKESFPLTVTSAQKNPTAFYLCASSRDRDTEAFFGQGTRLTVV.

The rearrangement links TRBV4-3 to TRBJ2-5; possibly TRBD2 for D (6 bases). V was cut by 0 bases and J by 5 bases, with 13 bases left in between. The germline gives CDR1 LGHNA, CDR2 YSLEER. The CDR3 is made up of 15 amino acids. The CDR3 sequence is CASSQDRGVWETQYF. CDR3 DNA sequence: TGCGCCAGCAGCCAAGACCGCGGGGTATGGGAGACCCAGTACTTC.

The rearrangement joins TRBV19 to TRBJ2-1, with TRBD2 matching over 12 bases. The germline gives CDR1 LNHDA, CDR2 SQIVND (reference sequence). The trim removed 4 bases at V and 4 bases at J, leaving 8 bases unmatched. CDR3 size: 17 residues. CDR3 sequence reads: CASSRSLAGGRYNEQFF. CDR3 DNA: TGTGCCAGTAGTAGATCTCTAGCGGGGGGGCGTTACAATGAGCAGTTCTTC.

CDR3 sequence: CASSFFGESYGYTF. In DNA, the CDR3 is TGTGCCAGCTCCTTTTTCGGGGAGAGCTATGGCTACACCTTC. The J gene is TRBJ1-2, the V gene TRBV19; no firm D call. CDR3 size: 14 residues. Trimming pared 9 bases from V and 4 bases from J, leaving 18 bases between. Germline V gives CDR1 LNHDA, CDR2 SQIVND (reference sequence).

The V call is TRBV6-5, the J call TRBJ1-1; D is unclear. Germline V gene lookup returns CDR1 MNHEY and CDR2 SVGAGI. Trimming removed 2 bases from V and 1 base from J, with 14 bases in between. CDR3 length: 16 amino acids. CDR3 amino acids: CASSYATPVPNTEAFF. The CDR3 DNA follows: TGTGCCAGCAGTTACGCGACACCCGTCCCGAACACTGAAGCTTTCTTT.

The chain recombines TRBV19 with TRBJ2-3, with D possibly matching TRBD1 (5 bases). Per germline, CDR1 LNHDA and CDR2 SQIVND (reference sequence). V lost 6 bases and J lost 0, with 10 bases in between. The CDR3 is made up of 14 amino acids. This CDR3 reads CASSPTASTDTQYF. Here the CDR3 DNA reads TGTGCCAGTAGCCCGACAGCTAGCACAGATACGCAGTATTTT.

The chain links TRBV2 to TRBJ2-7; possibly TRBD1 for D (5 bases). This CDR3 has 12 residues. V lost 6 bases and J 7 bases, leaving 13 bases between the germline ends. Germline CDR1 and CDR2: SNHLY and FYNNEI. The CDR3 protein is CASRAGPAEQYF. For the CDR3, the DNA is TGTGCCAGCAGGGCAGGGCCGGCGGAGCAGTACTTC. The whole variable domain, remainder taken from reference TRBV2 and TRBJ2-7, is EPEVTQTPSHQVTQMGQEVILRCVPISNHLYFYWYRQILGQKVEFLVSFYNNEISEKSEIFDDQFSVERPDGSNFTLKIRSTKLEDSAMYFCASRAGPAEQYFGPGTRLTVT.

This clone was counted a single time. This chain links TRBV29-1 with TRBJ1-2, with 7 bases matching TRBD1. The CDR3 spans 14 residues. From germline, CDR1 is SQVTM and CDR2 ANQGSEA. J was trimmed by 6 bases and V by 3 bases; bases with no gene match: 10. Here the CDR3 DNA reads TGCAGCGTTGAGATCATCAACAGGGGAGATGGCTACACCTTC. Translated: CSVEIINRGDGYTF.

This chain uses TRBV5-8 with TRBJ2-3; D might be TRBD1 (6 bases). With 0 bases removed from V and 1 base from J, the gap between germline ends came to 6 bases. The germline V gene has CDR1 SGHTS and CDR2 YDEGEE. There are 14 residues in the CDR3. The CDR3 loop reads CASSLDRGTDTQYF. CDR3 DNA sequence: TGTGCCAGCAGCTTGGACAGGGGCACAGATACGCAGTATTTT.

This clone showed up just a few times. The V and J genes are TRBV5-1 and TRBJ1-5; TRBD1 aligns across 8 bases. Germline assignment: CDR1 SGHRS and CDR2 YFSETQ. With 2 bases clipped from V and 6 bases from J, the junction kept 7 bases outside the gene matches. The CDR3 length is 15 residues. Here the CDR3 DNA reads TGCGCCAGCAGCTTCACAGGGGGGGACGCTCAGCCCCAGCATTTT. Protein: CASSFTGGDAQPQHF.

The V gene is TRBV18, the J gene TRBJ2-7; D is perhaps TRBD1 (5 bases). The CDR3 covers 16 residues. V was trimmed by 0 bases and J by 2 bases, leaving 14 bases between them. Germline lookup yields CDR1 KGHSH and CDR2 LQKENI. CDR3 DNA: TGTGCCAGCTCACCACCGATCAGGGCAGGAGCCTACGAGCAGTACTTC. Translating gives CASSPPIRAGAYEQYF.

This chain joins TRBV27 and TRBJ1-1, with TRBD1 matching over 8 bases. Germline V lookup: CDR1 MNHEY, CDR2 SMNVEV (reference sequence). The CDR3 sequence is 17 residues long. V was pared by 4 bases and J by 4 bases, with 14 bases of the junction left unmatched. This chain's CDR3 is CASSSGAGGFWITEAFF. In nucleotides, the CDR3 is TGTGCCAGCAGTTCGGGGGCAGGGGGCTTTTGGATCACTGAAGCTTTCTTT.

The CDR3 nucleotides read TGTGCCTCCGGCGACAGGGGCAATCAGCCCCAGCATTTT. This translates into CASGDRGNQPQHF. This chain connects TRBV30 to TRBJ1-5, with 7 bases lining up with TRBD1. The J segment lost 2 bases and the V segment lost 7 bases, leaving 5 bases of the junction unmatched. CDR3 size: 13 residues. In germline, CDR1 is GTSNPN, CDR2 SVGIG (reference sequence).

The chain joins TRBV7-2 to TRBJ2-5; D is possibly TRBD1 (5 bases). The CDR3 covers 14 residues. The V gene lost 5 bases and the J gene lost 7 bases, with 17 bases spanning the gap. CDR1 is SGHTA and CDR2 is FQGNSA in the germline V gene. CDR3 amino acids: CASSESSDQGTQYF. The CDR3 region has the DNA TGTGCCAGCAGCGAGAGCTCTGATCAGGGGACCCAGTACTTC.

The rearrangement links TRBV5-6 to TRBJ2-7, with D possibly being TRBD2 (7 bases). Trimming took off 4 bases at V and 5 bases at J, with 13 bases between the two ends. The CDR3 is 13 amino acids. The germline V gene has CDR1 SGHDT and CDR2 YYEEEE. This chain's CDR3 is CASSLRGADEQYF. The CDR3 nucleotides are TGTGCCAGCAGCCTCCGGGGGGCCGACGAGCAGTACTTC.

V usage is TRBV9 and J usage is TRBJ2-3; D gene uncertain. Germline CDR1 SGDLS, CDR2 YYNGEE. This CDR3 has 15 amino acids. Trimming shortened V by 0 bases and J by 2 bases, and 10 bases separated the two germline ends. The CDR3 DNA is TGTGCCAGCAGCGTAGATTCATCCCACACAGATACGCAGTATTTT. Amino acid sequence: CASSVDSSHTDTQYF.